The next 25 T cell receptor beta chains were all read from a single sample in a study of CD8 T cells in ankylosing spondylitis. Notes on the study in general: It appeared that ankylosing spondylitis blood was characterized by a TCR beta motif of about 8 highly homologous variants.

Their specific antigens are unknown. TCRdb re-derived calls from the 5' RACE reads in MiXCR, one entry per CDR3 protein. The sample records 350,000 to 550,000 distinct CDR3 sequences, more than 25% being singletons. The sample comprised blood, either unsorted or a sorted T cell fraction (not recorded which). The receptor set was obtained from a male donor with ankylosing spondylitis.

This clonotype was counted a single time. The V call is TRBV9, the J call TRBJ1-1; 7 bases are shared with TRBD1. The junction had 15 bases not matched to a gene; V was cut back by 4 bases and J by 3 bases. CDR1 and CDR2 from the germline V gene are SGDLS and YYNGEE. The CDR3 sequence is 17 residues long. CDR3 residues: CASSLGTDPRWDTEAFF. Written as DNA, the CDR3 is TGTGCCAGCAGCCTTGGGACAGATCCCCGATGGGACACTGAAGCTTTCTTT.

The table lists this clonotype with a count of one. The chain recombines TRBV10-1 with TRBJ2-1, with TRBD2 identical over 15 bases. V gave up 6 bases and J gave up 0 bases; unmatched junction bases: 6. CDR1 is WNHNN and CDR2 is SYGVQD in the germline V gene (reference sequence). This CDR3 region has 18 residues. CDR3 bases: TGCGCCAGCAGCGGGACTAGCGGGAGGTCGTTCTCCTACAATGAGCAGTTCTTC. Protein sequence: CASSGTSGRSFSYNEQFF.

The V gene is TRBV25-1, the J gene TRBJ2-6; D is unresolved. Trimming took off 10 bases at V and 13 bases at J, with 14 bases between the two ends. This CDR3 comprises 11 residues. The germline V gene has CDR1 MGHDK and CDR2 SYGVNS. The CDR3: CATSMGKVLTF. CDR3 coding DNA: TGTGCCACCTCGATGGGAAAGGTCCTGACTTTC.

The chain joins TRBV20-1 to TRBJ1-1; possible D gene TRBD1, 5 bases. The CDR3 has 13 residues. CDR1 is DFQATT, CDR2 SNEGSKA, per germline (reference sequence). The V and J ends lost 5 bases and 2 bases respectively, with 12 bases between them. CDR3 protein: CSARRGGNTEAFF. The CDR3 nucleotides read TGCAGTGCTCGGCGGGGGGGAAACACTGAAGCTTTCTTT.

The chain is built from TRBV5-1 and TRBJ2-7; TRBD1 matches 7 bases. Germline CDR1 reads SGHRS; CDR2 reads YFSETQ. CDR3 length: 15 residues. Unmatched junction bases numbered 10, after V lost 4 bases and J lost 3 bases. CDR3 DNA sequence: TGCGCCAGCAGCCAACAGGGGTTTACTCTCTACGAGCAGTACTTC. This codes for CASSQQGFTLYEQYF.

On this clonotype itself: A read error is likely, as this CDR3 ends without the conserved phenylalanine or tryptophan. The rearrangement joins TRBV7-8 to TRBJ2-7; D uncertain. The CDR3 length is 15 residues. Germline values: CDR1 SGHVS, CDR2 FQNEAQ. V lost 5 bases and J lost 3, with 17 bases in between. The CDR3 nucleotides read TGTGCCAGCAGCCAAGAGGCTCTTCCAGACTACGAGCAGTACTAC. Translated: CASSQEALPDYEQYY.

This clonotype showed up many times. The chain joins TRBV3-1 to TRBJ1-5; TRBD1 might be the D (6 bases). Germline V CDR1 and CDR2: LGHDT, YNNKEL (reference sequence). This CDR3 region has 14 residues. The V gene lost 3 bases and the J gene lost 4 bases, with 10 bases spanning the gap. The CDR3 spells CASSHRGLNQPQHF. The CDR3 DNA sequence: TGTGCCAGCAGCCATCGGGGGCTGAATCAGCCCCAGCATTTT.

The chain uses TRBV19 and TRBJ2-2; D is perhaps TRBD1 (6 bases). The CDR3 has 15 amino acids. V was shortened by 1 base and J by 3 bases, with 9 bases between the two germline ends. CDR1 and CDR2 (germline): LNHDA, SQIVND (reference sequence). DNA of the CDR3: TGTGCCAGTAGTATAGGAGGGGGATACACCGGGGAGCTGTTTTTT. Its protein product is CASSIGGGYTGELFF.

The chain joins TRBV29-1 to TRBJ2-3; 7 bases match TRBD1. Trimming took 6 bases from V and 4 from J; bases not matched to a gene: 10. The CDR3 covers 14 residues. Germline loops: CDR1 SQVTM, CDR2 ANQGSEA. This CDR3 reads CSVSGTVKADTQYF. In DNA, the CDR3 is TGCAGCGTCTCCGGGACAGTGAAAGCAGATACGCAGTATTTT.

This chain joins TRBV5-1 and TRBJ2-2; TRBD2 aligns across 7 bases. This CDR3 comprises 17 residues. V dropped 5 bases and J dropped 1; count of bases not matched to a gene: 11. Germline V gives CDR1 SGHRS, CDR2 YFSETQ. The CDR3 protein is CASRATGLGGNTGELFF. Here the CDR3 DNA reads TGCGCCAGCAGGGCCACCGGACTAGGAGGGAACACCGGGGAGCTGTTTTTT.

The chain is built from TRBV18 and TRBJ2-7; TRBD1 matches at 8 bases. Germline loops: CDR1 KGHSH, CDR2 LQKENI. The CDR3 covers 15 residues. V dropped 3 bases and J dropped 6; count of bases not matched to a gene: 10. CDR3 bases: TGTGCCAGCTCACCGGGACAGGTCGTCGGAGCCGAGCAGTACGTC. Translating gives CASSPGQVVGAEQYV.

The rearrangement links TRBV5-1 to TRBJ2-3; 10 bases are shared with TRBD2. Unmatched junction bases numbered 9, after V lost 4 bases and J lost 4 bases. The CDR3 contains 16 residues. Per the germline V gene, CDR1 is SGHRS and CDR2 is YFSETQ. The CDR3 spells CASSPPLAGGPDTQYF. The CDR3 DNA is TGCGCCAGCAGCCCCCCCTTAGCGGGAGGTCCAGATACGCAGTATTTT.

The rearrangement joins TRBV6-1 to TRBJ2-7; 7 bases align to TRBD1. This CDR3 comprises 12 residues. CDR1 is MNHNS and CDR2 is SASEGT in the germline V gene. The V segment lost 10 bases and the J segment 4 bases; nucleotides outside the gene matches: 7. CDR3 region: CATKEDRYEQYV. CDR3 coding DNA: TGTGCCACCAAGGAGGACAGGTACGAGCAGTACGTC.

The rearrangement links TRBV5-1 to TRBJ2-3; TRBD2 matches 10 bases. J lost 7 bases, V lost 0 bases, and 17 bases had no gene match. The CDR3 totals 19 residues. Germline V gives CDR1 SGHRS, CDR2 YFSETQ. The CDR3 is CASSLALGRKREGVNTQYF. For the CDR3, the DNA is TGCGCCAGCAGCTTGGCCTTGGGGAGAAAGCGGGAGGGCGTAAATACGCAGTATTTT.

The chain carries TRBV3-1 and TRBJ1-5; D unclear. The germline V gene encodes CDR1 LGHDT and CDR2 YNNKEL (reference sequence). V was clipped by 4 bases and J by 0 bases, with 4 bases between them. The CDR3 loop spans 13 amino acids. The CDR3 nucleotides read TGTGCCAGCAGCCCCAATAGCAATCAGCCCCAGCATTTT. Residues: CASSPNSNQPQHF.

This clonotype was found many times. This rearrangement joins TRBV7-2 to TRBJ2-2, with TRBD2 matching over 8 bases. The CDR3 loop spans 15 amino acids. The germline V gene encodes CDR1 SGHTA and CDR2 FQGNSA. J gave up 6 bases and V 5 bases, and 8 bases lay outside the gene matches. CDR3 protein: CASSPSGTRAGELFF. As DNA, the CDR3 is TGTGCCAGCAGCCCTTCGGGGACTAGAGCCGGGGAGCTGTTTTTT.

This clonotype has more than one count but fewer than ten. The chain combines TRBV20-1 with TRBJ2-1; D gene unclear. From germline, CDR1 is DFQATT and CDR2 SNEGSKA (reference sequence). This CDR3 region has 11 residues. Trimming took off 4 bases at V and 10 bases at J, with 11 bases between the two ends. CDR3 bases: TGCAGTGCTAAGGGTAGATTGGAGCAGTTCTTC. Translating gives CSAKGRLEQFF.

This sequence joins TRBV7-2 and TRBJ2-3; possible D gene TRBD2, 6 bases. Germline loops: CDR1 SGHTA, CDR2 FQGNSA. This CDR3 contains 16 residues. Trimming stripped 5 bases from V and 0 bases from J, with 15 bases between. This CDR3 is CASSLRISGSTDTQYF. As DNA, the CDR3 is TGTGCCAGCAGCCTTAGGATCAGCGGGAGCACAGATACGCAGTATTTT.

The genes are TRBV5-1 and TRBJ2-3; 9 bases are shared with TRBD2. The CDR3 has 17 amino acids. The V and J ends lost 2 bases and 0 bases, in that order; junction bases with no gene match: 7. The germline gives CDR1 SGHRS, CDR2 YFSETQ. The CDR3 region is CASSLQGTSISTDTQYF. The CDR3 region has the DNA TGCGCCAGCAGCTTACAAGGGACTAGCATTAGCACAGATACGCAGTATTTT.

The chain joins TRBV7-2 to TRBJ2-7; 7 positions match TRBD2. Looked up from germline, CDR1 is SGHTA and CDR2 is FQGNSA. After removal of 5 bases from V and 6 bases from J, the junction contained 7 bases not matched to a gene. This CDR3 has 13 amino acids. Written as DNA, the CDR3 is TGTGCCAGCAGCCTAAGCGGGGCCCTCGAGCAGTACTTC. Amino acids: CASSLSGALEQYF. Full variable domain (rest looked up from reference TRBV7-2 and TRBJ2-7): GAGVSQSPSNKVTEKGKDVELRCDPISGHTALYWYRQSLGQGLEFLIYFQGNSAPDKSGLPSDRFSAERTGGSVSTLTIQRTQQEDSAVYLCASSLSGALEQYFGPGTRLTVT.

This clonotype was seen more than once but under ten times. The chain uses TRBV7-2 and TRBJ1-1, with TRBD1 as a possible D gene (5 bases). V gave up 5 bases and J gave up 0 bases, with 13 bases separating them. The CDR3 runs 15 residues. Per the germline V gene, CDR1 is SGHTA and CDR2 is FQGNSA. The CDR3 sequence is CASSPQGGLNTEAFF. The CDR3 DNA reads TGTGCCAGCAGCCCCCAGGGAGGGCTGAACACTGAAGCTTTCTTT.

The V and J genes are TRBV6-5 and TRBJ2-3; no firm D call. Trimming pared 0 bases from V and 2 bases from J, leaving 12 bases between. Germline V gives CDR1 MNHEY, CDR2 SVGAGI. This CDR3 has 16 residues. The CDR3 spells CASSYSGSRNTDTQYF. CDR3 in DNA: TGTGCCAGCAGTTACTCGGGCTCGCGGAACACAGATACGCAGTATTTT.

This clonotype was observed a handful of times. V is TRBV6-1 and J is TRBJ1-2, with 8 bases identical to TRBD1. Germline trimming cut 4 bases from V and 3 bases from J; bases unmatched to any gene: 7. The CDR3 totals 15 residues. The germline CDR1 and CDR2 sequences are MNHNS and SASEGT. CDR3 amino acids: CASSVAGGEDYGYTF. CDR3 DNA: TGTGCCAGCAGTGTCGCAGGGGGCGAGGACTATGGCTACACCTTC.

This chain joins TRBV5-1 and TRBJ2-1; 7 nucleotides align to TRBD2. This CDR3 contains 15 residues. Germline assignment: CDR1 SGHRS and CDR2 YFSETQ. The junction had 7 bases not matched to a gene; V was cut back by 0 bases and J by 7 bases. The CDR3 loop reads CASSLGPGAGNEQFF. The CDR3 nucleotides are TGCGCCAGCAGCTTGGGACCGGGAGCGGGAAATGAGCAGTTCTTC. Drawing the rest from reference TRBV5-1 and TRBJ2-1, the complete variable domain is KAGVTQTPRYLIKTRGQQVTLSCSPISGHRSVSWYQQTPGQGLQFLFEYFSETQRNKGNFPGRFSGRQFSNSRSEMNVSTLELGDSALYLCASSLGPGAGNEQFFGPGTRLTVL.

The V and J genes are TRBV7-2 and TRBJ2-2; TRBD1 aligns across 12 bases. Trimming at V came to 4 bases and at J to 6 bases, leaving 9 bases not matched to a gene. CDR1 is SGHTA and CDR2 is FQGNSA in the germline V gene. This CDR3 is 17 amino acids long. The CDR3 DNA is TGTGCCAGCAGCTCCTCGGGACAGGGGGCGTTGGCCGGGGAGCTGTTTTTT. Protein product: CASSSSGQGALAGELFF.